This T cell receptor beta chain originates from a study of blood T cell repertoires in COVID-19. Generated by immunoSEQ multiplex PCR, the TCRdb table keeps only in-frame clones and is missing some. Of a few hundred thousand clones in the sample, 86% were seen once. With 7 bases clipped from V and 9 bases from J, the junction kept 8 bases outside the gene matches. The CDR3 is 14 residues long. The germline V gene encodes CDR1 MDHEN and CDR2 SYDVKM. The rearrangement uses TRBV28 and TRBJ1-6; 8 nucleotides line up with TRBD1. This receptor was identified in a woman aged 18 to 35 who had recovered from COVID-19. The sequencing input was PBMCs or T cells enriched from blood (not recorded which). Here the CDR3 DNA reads TGTGCCAGCATTAGACAGGGGTACGCTTCACCCCTCCACTTT. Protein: CASIRQGYASPLHF.